The clone carrying this T cell receptor beta chain was counted between two and nine times. This specimen belongs to a study of blood T cell repertoires in COVID-19. Turning to the study itself: Both acute and convalescent COVID-19 samples were obtained from the United States, Italy and Spain.

Repertoires were generated with immunoSEQ multiplex PCR, while TCRdb's copy carries only in-frame clones and drops some. The table lists some 290,000 clones, under 90% of them singletons. Germline V gene data show CDR1 as SGHVS and CDR2 as FQNEAQ. CDR3 length: 15 residues. The V end lost 5 bases, the J end lost 2 bases, and 16 bases lay between the germline ends. V is TRBV7-8 and J is TRBJ2-7, with D possibly called TRBD1 or TRBD2 (5 bases each). The TCR originated in a woman aged 25-40 years with COVID-19, enrolled during active disease. The sequencing input was peripheral blood. Written as DNA, the CDR3 is TGTGCCAGCAGCCGAGGGCAGGGTTCGGCCTACGAGCAGTACTTC. This sequence encodes CASSRGQGSAYEQYF. Based on the CDR3 plus reference TRBV7-8 and TRBJ2-7, the full variable domain is GAGVSQSPRYKVAKRGQDVALRCDPISGHVSLFWYQQALGQGPEFLTYFQNEAQLDKSGLPSDRFFAERPEGSVSTLKIQRTQQEDSAVYLCASSRGQGSAYEQYFGPGTRLTVT.